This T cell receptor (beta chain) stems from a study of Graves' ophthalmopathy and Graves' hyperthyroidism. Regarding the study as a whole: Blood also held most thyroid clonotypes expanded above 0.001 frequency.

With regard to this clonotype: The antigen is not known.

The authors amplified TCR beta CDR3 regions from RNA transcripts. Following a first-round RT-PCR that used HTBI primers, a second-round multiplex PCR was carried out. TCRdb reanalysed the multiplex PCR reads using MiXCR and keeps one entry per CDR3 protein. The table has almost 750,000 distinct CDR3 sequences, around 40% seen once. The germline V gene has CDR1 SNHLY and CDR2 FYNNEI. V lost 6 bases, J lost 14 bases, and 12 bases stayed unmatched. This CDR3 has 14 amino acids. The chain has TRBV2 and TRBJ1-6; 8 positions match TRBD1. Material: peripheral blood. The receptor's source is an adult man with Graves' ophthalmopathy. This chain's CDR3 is CASRGTGNRMALHF. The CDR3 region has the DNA TGTGCCAGCAGGGGGACAGGCAACCGCATGGCCCTCCACTTT.